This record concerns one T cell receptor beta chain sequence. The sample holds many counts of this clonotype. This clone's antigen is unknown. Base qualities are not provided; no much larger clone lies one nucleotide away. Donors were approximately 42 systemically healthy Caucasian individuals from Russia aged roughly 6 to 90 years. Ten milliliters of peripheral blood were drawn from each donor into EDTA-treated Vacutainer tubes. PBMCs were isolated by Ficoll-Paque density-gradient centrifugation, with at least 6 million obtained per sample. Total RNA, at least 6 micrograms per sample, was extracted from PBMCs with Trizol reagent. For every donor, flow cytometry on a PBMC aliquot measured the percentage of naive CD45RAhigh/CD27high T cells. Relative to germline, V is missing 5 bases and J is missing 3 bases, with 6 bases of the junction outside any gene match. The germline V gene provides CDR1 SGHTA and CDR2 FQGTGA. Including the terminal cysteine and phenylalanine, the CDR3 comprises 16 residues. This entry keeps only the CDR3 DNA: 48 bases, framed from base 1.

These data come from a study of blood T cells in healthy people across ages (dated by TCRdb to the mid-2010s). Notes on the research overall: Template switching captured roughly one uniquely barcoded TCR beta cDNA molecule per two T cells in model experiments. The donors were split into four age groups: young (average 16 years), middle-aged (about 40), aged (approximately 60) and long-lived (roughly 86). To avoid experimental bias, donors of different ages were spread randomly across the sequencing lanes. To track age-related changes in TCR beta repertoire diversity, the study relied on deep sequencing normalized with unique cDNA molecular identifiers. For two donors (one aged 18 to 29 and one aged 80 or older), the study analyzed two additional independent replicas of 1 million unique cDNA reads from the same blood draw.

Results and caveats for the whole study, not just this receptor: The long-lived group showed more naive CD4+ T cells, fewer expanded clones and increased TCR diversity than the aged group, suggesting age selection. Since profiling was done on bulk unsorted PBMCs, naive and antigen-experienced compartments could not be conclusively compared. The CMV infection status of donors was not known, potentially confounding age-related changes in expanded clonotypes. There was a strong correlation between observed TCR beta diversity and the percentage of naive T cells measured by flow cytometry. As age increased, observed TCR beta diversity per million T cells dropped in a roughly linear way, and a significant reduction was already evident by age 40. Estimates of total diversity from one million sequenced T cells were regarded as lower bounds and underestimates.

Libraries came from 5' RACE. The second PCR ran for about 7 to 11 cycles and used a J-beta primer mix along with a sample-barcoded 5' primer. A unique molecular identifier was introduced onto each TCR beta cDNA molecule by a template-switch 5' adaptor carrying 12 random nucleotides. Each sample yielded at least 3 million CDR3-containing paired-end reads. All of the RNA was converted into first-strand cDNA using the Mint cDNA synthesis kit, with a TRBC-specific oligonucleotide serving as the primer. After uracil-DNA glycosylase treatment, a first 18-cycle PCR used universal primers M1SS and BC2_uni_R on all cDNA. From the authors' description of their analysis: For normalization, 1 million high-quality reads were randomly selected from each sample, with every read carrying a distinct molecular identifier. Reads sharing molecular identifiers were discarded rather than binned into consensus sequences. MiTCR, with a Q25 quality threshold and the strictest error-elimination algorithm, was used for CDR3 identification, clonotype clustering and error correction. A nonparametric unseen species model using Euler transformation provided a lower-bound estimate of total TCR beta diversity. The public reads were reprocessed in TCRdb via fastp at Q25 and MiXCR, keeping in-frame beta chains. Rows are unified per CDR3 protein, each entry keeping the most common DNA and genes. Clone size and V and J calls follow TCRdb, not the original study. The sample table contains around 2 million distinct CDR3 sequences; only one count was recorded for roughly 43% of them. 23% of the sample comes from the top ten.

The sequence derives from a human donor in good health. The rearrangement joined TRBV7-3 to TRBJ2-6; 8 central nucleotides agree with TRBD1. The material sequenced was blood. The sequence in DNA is TGTGCCAGCAGCCTCCGGACAGGGTTTGGGGCCAACGTCCTGACTTTC. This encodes CASSLRTGFGANVLTF.